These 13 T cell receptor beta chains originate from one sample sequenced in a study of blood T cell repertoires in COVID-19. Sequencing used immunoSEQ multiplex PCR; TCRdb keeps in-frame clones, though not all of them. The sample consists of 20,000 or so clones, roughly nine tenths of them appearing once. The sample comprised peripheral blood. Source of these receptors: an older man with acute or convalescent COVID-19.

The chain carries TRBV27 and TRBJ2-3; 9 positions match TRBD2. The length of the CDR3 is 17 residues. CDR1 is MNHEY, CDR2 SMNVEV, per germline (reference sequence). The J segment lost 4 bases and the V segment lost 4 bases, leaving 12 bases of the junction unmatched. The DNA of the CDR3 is TGTGCCAGCAGTTACCCCCCTATAGCGGGAGTGGCAGATACGCAGTATTTT. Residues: CASSYPPIAGVADTQYF.

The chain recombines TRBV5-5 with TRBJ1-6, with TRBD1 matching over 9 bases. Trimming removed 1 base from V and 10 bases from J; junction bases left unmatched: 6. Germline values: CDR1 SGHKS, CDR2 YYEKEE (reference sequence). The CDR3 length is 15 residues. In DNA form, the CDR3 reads TGTGCCAGCAGCTTGTCGGGGACAGGGATATCACCCCTCCACTTT. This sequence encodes CASSLSGTGISPLHF.

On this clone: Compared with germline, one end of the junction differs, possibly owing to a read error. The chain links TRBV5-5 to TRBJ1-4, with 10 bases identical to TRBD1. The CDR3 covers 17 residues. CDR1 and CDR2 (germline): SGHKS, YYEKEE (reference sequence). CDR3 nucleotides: TGTGCCAGCAGGTTGGACAGGGGGGTGAGGCTGGGTGAAAAACTGTTTTTT. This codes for CASRLDRGVRLGEKLFF.

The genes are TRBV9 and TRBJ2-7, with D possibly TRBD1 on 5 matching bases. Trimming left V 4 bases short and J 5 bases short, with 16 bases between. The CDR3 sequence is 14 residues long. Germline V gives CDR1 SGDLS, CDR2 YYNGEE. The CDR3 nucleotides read TGTGCCAGCAGCCTAGAAAAAGGGGCTCACGAGCAGTACTTC. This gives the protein CASSLEKGAHEQYF. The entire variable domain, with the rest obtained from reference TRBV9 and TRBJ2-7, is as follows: DSGVTQTPKHLITATGQRVTLRCSPRSGDLSVYWYQQSLDQGLQFLIQYYNGEERAKGNILERFSAQQFPDLHSELNLSSLELGDSALYFCASSLEKGAHEQYFGPGTRLTVT.

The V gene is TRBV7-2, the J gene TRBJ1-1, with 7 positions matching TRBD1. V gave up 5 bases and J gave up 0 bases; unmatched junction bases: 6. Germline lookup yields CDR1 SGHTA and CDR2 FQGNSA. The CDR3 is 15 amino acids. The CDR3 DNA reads TGTGCCAGCAGCCAACGGACAGGCTTGAACACTGAAGCTTTCTTT. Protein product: CASSQRTGLNTEAFF.

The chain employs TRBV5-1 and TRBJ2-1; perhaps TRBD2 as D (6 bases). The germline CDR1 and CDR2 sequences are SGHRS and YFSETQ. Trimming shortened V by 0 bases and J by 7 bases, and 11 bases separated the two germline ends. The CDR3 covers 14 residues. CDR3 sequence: CASSLEVGGNEQFF. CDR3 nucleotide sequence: TGCGCCAGCAGCTTGGAAGTTGGAGGGAATGAGCAGTTCTTC. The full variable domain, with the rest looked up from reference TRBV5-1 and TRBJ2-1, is KAGVTQTPRYLIKTRGQQVTLSCSPISGHRSVSWYQQTPGQGLQFLFEYFSETQRNKGNFPGRFSGRQFSNSRSEMNVSTLELGDSALYLCASSLEVGGNEQFFGPGTRLTVL.

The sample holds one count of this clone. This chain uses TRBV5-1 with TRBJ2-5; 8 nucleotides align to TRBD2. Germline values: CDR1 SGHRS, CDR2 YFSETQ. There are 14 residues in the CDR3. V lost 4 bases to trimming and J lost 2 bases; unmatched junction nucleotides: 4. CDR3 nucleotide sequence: TGCGCCAGCAGCCCGGCGGGGGGACAAGAGACCCAGTACTTC. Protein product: CASSPAGGQETQYF.

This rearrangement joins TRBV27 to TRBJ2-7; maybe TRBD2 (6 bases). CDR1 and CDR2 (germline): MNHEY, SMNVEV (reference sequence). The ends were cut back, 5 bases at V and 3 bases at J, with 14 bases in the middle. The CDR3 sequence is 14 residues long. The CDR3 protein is CASSGSRDFYEQYF. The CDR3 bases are TGTGCCAGCAGTGGGTCCCGGGACTTCTACGAGCAGTACTTC.

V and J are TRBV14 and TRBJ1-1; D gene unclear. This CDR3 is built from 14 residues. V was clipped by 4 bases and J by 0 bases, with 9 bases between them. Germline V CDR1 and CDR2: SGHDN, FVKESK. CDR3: CASSPLEMNTEAFF. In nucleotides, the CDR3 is TGTGCCAGCAGCCCTCTAGAAATGAACACTGAAGCTTTCTTT.

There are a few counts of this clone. In nucleotides, the CDR3 is TGCGCCAGCAGCCAAGCAGACCTTCCGGCGGGAGGGTACGAGCAGTACTTC. Its protein is CASSQADLPAGGYEQYF. This chain connects TRBV4-1 to TRBJ2-7, with 9 bases that match TRBD2. V lost 1 base, J lost 4 bases, and 11 bases stayed unmatched. The CDR3 length is 17 residues. The germline gives CDR1 MGHRA, CDR2 YSYEKL.

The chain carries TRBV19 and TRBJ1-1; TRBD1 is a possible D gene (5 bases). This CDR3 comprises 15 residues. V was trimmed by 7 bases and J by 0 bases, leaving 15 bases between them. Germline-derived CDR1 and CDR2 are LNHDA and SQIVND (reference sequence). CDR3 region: CASTIGAAMNTEAFF. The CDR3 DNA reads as TGTGCCAGTACCATTGGGGCAGCTATGAACACTGAAGCTTTCTTT. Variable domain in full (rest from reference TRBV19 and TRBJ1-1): DGGITQSPKYLFRKEGQNVTLSCEQNLNHDAMYWYRQDPGQGLRLIYYSQIVNDFQKGDIAEGYSVSREKKESFPLTVTSAQKNPTAFYLCASTIGAAMNTEAFFGQGTRLTVV.

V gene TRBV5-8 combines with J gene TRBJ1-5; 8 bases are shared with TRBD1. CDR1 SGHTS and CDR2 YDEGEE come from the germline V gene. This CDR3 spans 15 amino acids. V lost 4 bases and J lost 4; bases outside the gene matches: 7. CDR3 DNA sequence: TGTGCCAGCAGCATTGACAGGGGTGGTAATCAGCCCCAGCATTTT. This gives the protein CASSIDRGGNQPQHF.

CDR3 in amino acids: CASSLDQGERYNEQFF. CDR3 sequence (DNA): TGTGCCAGCAGCTTGGACCAGGGGGAACGATACAATGAGCAGTTCTTC. The V and J genes are TRBV5-6 and TRBJ2-1; 7 bases match TRBD1. The CDR3 length is 16 residues. The germline gives CDR1 SGHDT, CDR2 YYEEEE. J lost 4 bases, V lost 0 bases, and 7 bases had no gene match.